Shown below are 17 T cell receptor beta chains from a single sample sequenced in a study of monozygotic twins with inflammatory bowel disease. With the 5' RACE reads reprocessed, TCRdb shows one record per CDR3 protein and no DNA. The table lists 140,000 to 150,000 distinct CDR3 sequences. Specimen: blood. Source of these receptors: a human donor with ulcerative colitis or Crohn's disease, or a healthy co-twin of an affected twin (not recorded which).

The chain uses TRBV5-1 and TRBJ1-5; TCRdb returns TRBD1, unconfirmable since there is no DNA. CDR1 and CDR2 from the germline V gene are SGHRS and YFSETQ. The CDR3 consists of 15 residues. CDR3 region: CASSRGGMGNQPQHF.

This sequence joins TRBV30 and TRBJ2-2. The CDR3 totals 17 residues. Germline-derived CDR1 and CDR2 are GTSNPN and SVGIG (reference sequence). The CDR3 reads CAWSGPESLTNTGELFF.

The chain recombines TRBV10-2 with TRBJ1-2. The CDR3 is made up of 12 amino acids. Germline V CDR1 and CDR2: WSHSY, SAAADI. The CDR3 is CASSEVPYGYTF.

The chain's CDR3 is CASVGPPTEAFF. The V and J genes are TRBV10-3 and TRBJ1-1; absent DNA, TCRdb's TRBD1 call cannot be checked. Germline V gene sequence: CDR1 ENHRY, CDR2 SYGVKD. There are 12 residues in the CDR3.

This rearrangement joins TRBV7-2 to TRBJ2-3; TCRdb returns TRBD2, unconfirmable since there is no DNA. CDR1 and CDR2 (germline): SGHTA, FQGNSA. The CDR3 length is 14 residues. Here the CDR3 reads CASSIGRVPDTQYF.

The CDR3 sequence is CASSSQGFGETQYF. V usage is TRBV5-5 and J usage is TRBJ2-5; TCRdb's D call of TRBD1 is untestable without DNA. CDR1 and CDR2 (germline): SGHKS, YYEKEE (reference sequence). The CDR3 has 14 amino acids.

V usage is TRBV29-1 and J usage is TRBJ2-7; TCRdb calls TRBD1, which cannot be checked without DNA. The germline V gene has CDR1 SQVTM and CDR2 ANQGSEA. This CDR3 has 14 amino acids. CDR3 residues: CSVAKQGGGYGQYF.

The chain couples TRBV29-1 to TRBJ2-1; the D gene TCRdb calls, TRBD1, cannot be checked with no DNA. Germline CDR1 SQVTM, CDR2 ANQGSEA. CDR3 length: 13 residues. The CDR3 loop reads CSTSATGNNEQFF.

J is TRBJ2-1 and V is TRBV5-1. CDR1 is SGHRS and CDR2 is YFSETQ in the germline V gene. The CDR3 has 15 amino acids. CDR3 residues: CASSLEGTTYNEQFF.

This CDR3 reads CSARDAREGDGTEAFF. This sequence joins TRBV20-1 and TRBJ1-1. From germline, CDR1 is DFQATT and CDR2 SNEGSKA (reference sequence). CDR3 length: 16 amino acids.

V gene TRBV29-1 combines with J gene TRBJ2-7; there is no DNA to check the TCRdb D call of TRBD1. The CDR3 contains 17 residues. The germline V gene has CDR1 SQVTM and CDR2 ANQGSEA. The CDR3 spells CSVVHRITGTGLYEQYF.

Here the CDR3 reads CASRGPIIAFSYEQYF. This sequence joins TRBV6-1 and TRBJ2-7; the D call of TRBD1 rests on TCRdb alone, since no DNA is present to check it. CDR1 and CDR2 (germline): MNHNS, SASEGT. CDR3 length: 16 residues.

Here the CDR3 reads CASSPGTGFYEQYF. The chain has TRBV9 and TRBJ2-7; TCRdb's D call of TRBD1 is untestable without DNA. CDR1 SGDLS and CDR2 YYNGEE come from the germline V gene. The CDR3 is 14 residues long.

The chain links TRBV4-3 to TRBJ2-7; lacking DNA, the TRBD1 call made by TCRdb goes unchecked. Germline CDR1 LGHNA, CDR2 YSLEER. The CDR3 is made up of 17 amino acids. CDR3 loop: CASSQEYTGGEVDEQYF.

The chain joins TRBV5-1 to TRBJ1-1; TCRdb's assignment of TRBD1 cannot be checked, as there is no DNA. The germline V gene encodes CDR1 SGHRS and CDR2 YFSETQ. The CDR3 has 14 amino acids. CDR3 sequence: CASSLSQGPTEAFF.

The chain recombines TRBV5-6 with TRBJ2-6; TCRdb returns TRBD1, unconfirmable since there is no DNA. This CDR3 region has 18 residues. CDR1 is SGHDT and CDR2 is YYEEEE in the germline V gene. This CDR3 reads CASSFLGTGLSGANVLTF. Combining the CDR3 with reference TRBV5-6 and TRBJ2-6 gives the whole variable domain DAGVTQSPTHLIKTRGQQVTLRCSPKSGHDTVSWYQQALGQGPQFIFQYYEEEERQRGNFPDRFSGHQFPNYSSELNVNALLLGDSALYLCASSFLGTGLSGANVLTFGAGSRLTVL.

The chain couples TRBV20-1 to TRBJ2-1. Per germline, CDR1 DFQATT and CDR2 SNEGSKA (reference sequence). CDR3 length equals 14 residues. CDR3 amino acids: CSARDPGSYNEQFF.